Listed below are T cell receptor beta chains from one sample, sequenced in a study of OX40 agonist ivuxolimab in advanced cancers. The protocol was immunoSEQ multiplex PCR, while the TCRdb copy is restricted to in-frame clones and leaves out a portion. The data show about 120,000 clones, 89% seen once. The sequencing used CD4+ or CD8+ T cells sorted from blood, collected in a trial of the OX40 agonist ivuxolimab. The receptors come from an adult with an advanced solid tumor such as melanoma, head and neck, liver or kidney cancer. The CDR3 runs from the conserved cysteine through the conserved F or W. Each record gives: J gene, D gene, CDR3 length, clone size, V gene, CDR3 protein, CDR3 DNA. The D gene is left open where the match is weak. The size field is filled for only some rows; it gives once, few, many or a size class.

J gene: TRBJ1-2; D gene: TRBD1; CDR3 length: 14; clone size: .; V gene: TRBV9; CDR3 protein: CASNLGTANYGYTF; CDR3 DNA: TGTGCCAGCAACCTCGGGACAGCAAACTATGGCTACACCTTC
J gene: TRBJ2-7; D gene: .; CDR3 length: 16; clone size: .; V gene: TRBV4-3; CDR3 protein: CASSQDRGSGGYEQYF; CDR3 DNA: TGCGCCAGCAGCCAAGATCGGGGGTCCGGCGGTTACGAGCAGTACTTC
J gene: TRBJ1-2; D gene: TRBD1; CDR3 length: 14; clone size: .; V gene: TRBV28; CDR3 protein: CASSTLQGVSGYTF; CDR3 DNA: TGTGCCAGCAGTACCCTACAGGGGGTATCTGGCTACACCTTC
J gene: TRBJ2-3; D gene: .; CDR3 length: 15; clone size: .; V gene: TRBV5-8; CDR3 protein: CASSLSGEGTDTQYF; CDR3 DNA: TGTGCCAGCAGCTTGTCGGGGGAAGGAACAGATACGCAGTATTTT
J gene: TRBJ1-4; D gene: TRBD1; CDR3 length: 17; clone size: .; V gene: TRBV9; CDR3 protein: CASSVAGQGLTNEKLFF; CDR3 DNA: TGTGCCAGCAGCGTAGCGGGACAGGGGTTGACTAATGAAAAACTGTTTTTT
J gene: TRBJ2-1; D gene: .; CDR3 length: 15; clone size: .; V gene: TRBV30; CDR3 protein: CAWSVPFGSYNEQFF; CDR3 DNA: TGTGCCTGGAGTGTGCCTTTCGGCTCCTACAATGAGCAGTTCTTC
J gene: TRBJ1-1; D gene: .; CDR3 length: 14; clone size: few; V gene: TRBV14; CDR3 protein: CASSPLGQNTEAFF; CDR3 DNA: TGTGCCAGCAGCCCTCTAGGCCAGAACACTGAAGCTTTCTTT
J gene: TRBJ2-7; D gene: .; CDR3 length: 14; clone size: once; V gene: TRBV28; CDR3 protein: CASSFGVPTYEQYF; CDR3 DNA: TGTGCCAGCAGTTTCGGGGTACCCACCTACGAGCAGTACTTC
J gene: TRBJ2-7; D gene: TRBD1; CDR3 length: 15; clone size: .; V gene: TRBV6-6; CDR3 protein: CASSSINRGTYEQYF; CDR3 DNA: TGTGCCAGCAGTTCCATAAACAGGGGGACCTACGAGCAGTACTTC
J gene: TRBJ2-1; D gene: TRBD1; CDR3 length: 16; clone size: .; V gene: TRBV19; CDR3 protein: CASSGQGAIGWGEQFF; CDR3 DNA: TGTGCCAGTAGTGGACAGGGGGCTATAGGGTGGGGTGAGCAGTTCTTC
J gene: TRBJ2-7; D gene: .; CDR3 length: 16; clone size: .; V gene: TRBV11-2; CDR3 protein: CASSSGGRFDVYEQYF; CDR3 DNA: TGTGCCAGCAGCTCCGGGGGGCGTTTCGATGTCTACGAGCAGTACTTC
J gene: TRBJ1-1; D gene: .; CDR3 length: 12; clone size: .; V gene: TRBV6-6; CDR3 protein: CASSYSPFEAFF; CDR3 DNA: TGTGCCAGCAGTTACTCTCCTTTTGAAGCTTTCTTT
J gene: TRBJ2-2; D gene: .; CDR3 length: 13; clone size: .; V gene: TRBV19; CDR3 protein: CASSMENTGELFF; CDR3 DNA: TGTGCCAGTAGTATGGAGAACACCGGGGAGCTGTTTTTT
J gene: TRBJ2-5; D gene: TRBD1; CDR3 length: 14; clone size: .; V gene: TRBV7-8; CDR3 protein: CASSPRTGSETQYF; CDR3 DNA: TGTGCCAGCAGCCCCCGGACAGGGTCAGAGACCCAGTACTTC
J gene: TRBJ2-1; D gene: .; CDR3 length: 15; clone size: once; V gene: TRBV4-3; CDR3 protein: CASSQGQLKYNEQFF; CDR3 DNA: TGCGCCAGCAGCCAAGGCCAATTAAAGTACAATGAGCAGTTCTTC
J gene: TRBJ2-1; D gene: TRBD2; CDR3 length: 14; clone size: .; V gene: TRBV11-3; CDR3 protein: CASSPRGGVNEQFF; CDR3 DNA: TGTGCCAGCAGCCCCCGGGGAGGGGTGAATGAGCAGTTCTTC
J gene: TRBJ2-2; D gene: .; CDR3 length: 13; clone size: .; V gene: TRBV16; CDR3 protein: CASSQGGTGELFF; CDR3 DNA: TGTGCCAGCAGCCAAGGGGGAACCGGGGAGCTGTTTTTT
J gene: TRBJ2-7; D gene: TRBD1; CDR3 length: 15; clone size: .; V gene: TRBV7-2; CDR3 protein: CASSLGTGSVYEQYF; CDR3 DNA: TGTGCCAGCAGCCTCGGGACAGGTTCGGTCTACGAGCAGTACTTC
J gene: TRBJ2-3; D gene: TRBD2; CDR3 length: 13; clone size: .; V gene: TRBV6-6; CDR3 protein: CASTMGGTDTQYF; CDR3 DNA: TGTGCCAGCACCATGGGGGGGACAGATACGCAGTATTTT
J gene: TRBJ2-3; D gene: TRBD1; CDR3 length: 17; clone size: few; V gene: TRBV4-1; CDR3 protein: CASSQGPSQGAGDTQYF; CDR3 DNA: TGCGCCAGCAGCCAAGGCCCTTCACAGGGGGCTGGAGATACGCAGTATTTT
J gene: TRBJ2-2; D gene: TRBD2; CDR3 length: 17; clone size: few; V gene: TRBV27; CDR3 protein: CASRIGLAGGRTGELFF; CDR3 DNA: TGTGCCAGCAGGATTGGACTAGCGGGAGGACGGACCGGGGAGCTGTTTTTT
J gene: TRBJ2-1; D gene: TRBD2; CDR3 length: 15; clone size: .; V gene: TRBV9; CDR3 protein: CASSSGTSGSNEQFF; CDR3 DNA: TGTGCCAGCAGCTCCGGGACTAGCGGGAGTAATGAGCAGTTCTTC
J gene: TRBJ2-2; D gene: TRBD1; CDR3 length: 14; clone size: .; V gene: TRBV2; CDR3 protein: CASRGQGVTGELFF; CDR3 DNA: TGTGCCAGCAGAGGGCAGGGGGTAACCGGGGAGCTGTTTTTT
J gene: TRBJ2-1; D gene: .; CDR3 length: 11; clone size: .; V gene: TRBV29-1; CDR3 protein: CSVRDFAEQFF; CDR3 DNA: TGCAGCGTTAGGGACTTCGCTGAGCAGTTCTTC
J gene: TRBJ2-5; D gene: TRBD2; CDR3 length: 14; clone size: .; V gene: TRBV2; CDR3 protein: CASTGTSNRETQYF; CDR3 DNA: TGTGCCAGCACCGGGACTAGCAACCGGGAGACCCAGTACTTC
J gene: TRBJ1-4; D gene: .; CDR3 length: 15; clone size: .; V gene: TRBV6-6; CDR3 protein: CASSYGGGAKEKLFF; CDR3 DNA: TGTGCCAGCAGTTACGGGGGGGGCGCGAAAGAAAAACTGTTTTTT
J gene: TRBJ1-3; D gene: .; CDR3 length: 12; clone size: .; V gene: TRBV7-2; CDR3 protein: CASSFSGNTIYF; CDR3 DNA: TGTGCCAGCAGCTTTAGTGGAAACACCATATATTTT
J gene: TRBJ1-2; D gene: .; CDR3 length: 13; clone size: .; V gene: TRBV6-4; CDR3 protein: CASSPTTEYGYTF; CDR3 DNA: TGTGCCAGCAGCCCTACCACAGAGTATGGCTACACCTTC
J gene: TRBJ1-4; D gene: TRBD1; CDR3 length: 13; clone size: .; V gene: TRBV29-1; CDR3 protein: CSVSRGKGEKLFF; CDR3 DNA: TGCAGCGTTTCCAGGGGGAAAGGTGAAAAACTGTTTTTT
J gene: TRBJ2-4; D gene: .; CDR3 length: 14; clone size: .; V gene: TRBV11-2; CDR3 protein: CASSLSPAKNIQYF; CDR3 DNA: TGTGCCAGCAGCTTGTCACCAGCCAAAAACATTCAGTACTTC
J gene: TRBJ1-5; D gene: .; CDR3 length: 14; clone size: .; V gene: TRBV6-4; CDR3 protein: CASSETPRDQPQHF; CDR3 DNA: TGTGCCAGCAGTGAGACCCCCCGAGATCAGCCCCAGCATTTT
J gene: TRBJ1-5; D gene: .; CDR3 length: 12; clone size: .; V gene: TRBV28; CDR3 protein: CASRPVGKPQHF; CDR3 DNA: TGTGCCAGCAGACCAGTTGGGAAGCCCCAGCATTTT
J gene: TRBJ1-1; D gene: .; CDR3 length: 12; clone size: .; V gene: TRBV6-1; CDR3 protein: CASNPRGTEAFF; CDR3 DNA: TGTGCCAGCAATCCTAGGGGCACTGAAGCTTTCTTT
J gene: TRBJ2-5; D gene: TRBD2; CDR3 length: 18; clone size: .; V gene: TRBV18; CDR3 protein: CASSSALSLAGGRETQYF; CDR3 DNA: TGTGCCAGCTCATCCGCCTTGTCGTTAGCGGGAGGGCGTGAGACCCAGTACTTC
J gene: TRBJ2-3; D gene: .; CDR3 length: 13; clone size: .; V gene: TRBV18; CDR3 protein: CASSIGSTDTQYF; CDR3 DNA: TGTGCCAGCTCCATAGGGAGCACAGATACGCAGTATTTT
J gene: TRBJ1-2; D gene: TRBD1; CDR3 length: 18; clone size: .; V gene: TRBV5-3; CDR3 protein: CARSFFNGQAYSNYGYTF; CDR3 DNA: TGTGCCAGAAGCTTCTTTAATGGACAGGCCTATTCCAACTATGGCTACACCTTC
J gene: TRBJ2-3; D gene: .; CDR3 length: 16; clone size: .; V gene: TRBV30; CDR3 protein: CAWSVHGSGSTDTQYF; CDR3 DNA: TGTGCCTGGAGTGTACACGGGTCGGGGAGCACAGATACGCAGTATTTT
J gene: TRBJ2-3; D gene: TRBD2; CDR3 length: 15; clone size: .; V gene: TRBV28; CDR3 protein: CASSSAGVSTDTQYF; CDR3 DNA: TGTGCCAGCAGTTCTGCGGGAGTAAGCACAGATACGCAGTATTTT
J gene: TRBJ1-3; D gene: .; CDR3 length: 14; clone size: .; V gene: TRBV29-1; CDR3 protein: CSVRSGGVGNTIYF; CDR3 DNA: TGCAGCGTACGATCCGGGGGCGTGGGAAACACCATATATTTT
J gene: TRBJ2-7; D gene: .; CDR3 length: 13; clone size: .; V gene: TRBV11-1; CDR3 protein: CASSLDAGDEQYF; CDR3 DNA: TGTGCCAGCAGCTTAGATGCCGGGGACGAGCAGTACTTC
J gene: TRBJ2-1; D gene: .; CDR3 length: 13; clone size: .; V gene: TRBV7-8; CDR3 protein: CASSLASWWEQFF; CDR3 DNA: TGTGCCAGCAGCTTAGCGTCCTGGTGGGAGCAGTTCTTC
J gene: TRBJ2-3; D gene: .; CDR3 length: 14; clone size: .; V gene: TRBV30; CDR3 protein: CAWSVEGGTDTQYF; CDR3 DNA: TGTGCCTGGAGTGTAGAAGGGGGCACAGATACGCAGTATTTT
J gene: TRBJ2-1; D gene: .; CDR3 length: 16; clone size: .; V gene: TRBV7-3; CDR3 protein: CASSLMSSMPSNEQFF; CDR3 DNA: TGTGCCAGCAGCTTAATGTCTAGTATGCCCTCAAATGAGCAGTTCTTC
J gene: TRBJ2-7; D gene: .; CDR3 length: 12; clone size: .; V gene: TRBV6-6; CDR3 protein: CASSQTGTEQYF; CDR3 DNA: TGTGCCAGCAGTCAGACAGGAACCGAGCAGTACTTC
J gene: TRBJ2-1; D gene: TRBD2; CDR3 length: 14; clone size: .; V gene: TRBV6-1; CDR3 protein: CAVAGGLIVDEQFF; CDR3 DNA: TGTGCCGTCGCGGGGGGGCTGATAGTGGATGAGCAGTTCTTC